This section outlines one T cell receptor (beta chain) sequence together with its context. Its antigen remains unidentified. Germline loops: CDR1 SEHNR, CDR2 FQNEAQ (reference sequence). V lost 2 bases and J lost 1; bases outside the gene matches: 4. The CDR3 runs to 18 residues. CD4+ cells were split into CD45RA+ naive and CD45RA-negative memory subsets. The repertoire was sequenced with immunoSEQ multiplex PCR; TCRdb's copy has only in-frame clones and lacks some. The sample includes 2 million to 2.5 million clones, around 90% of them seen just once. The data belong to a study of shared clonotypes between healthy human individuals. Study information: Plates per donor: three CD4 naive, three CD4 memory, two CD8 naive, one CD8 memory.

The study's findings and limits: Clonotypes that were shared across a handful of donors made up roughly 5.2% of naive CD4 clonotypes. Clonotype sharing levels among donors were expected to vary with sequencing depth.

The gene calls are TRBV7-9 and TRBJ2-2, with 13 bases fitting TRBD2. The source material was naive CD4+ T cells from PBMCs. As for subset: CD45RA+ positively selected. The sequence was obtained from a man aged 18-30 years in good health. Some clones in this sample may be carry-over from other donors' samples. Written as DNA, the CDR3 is TGTGCCAGCAGCTTAACTAGCGGGAGGGCCTGGAACACCGGGGAGCTGTTTTTT. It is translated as CASSLTSGRAWNTGELFF.